Listed here are 30 T cell receptor beta chains from one sample, sequenced in a study of T cells after yellow fever vaccination. Via MiXCR, TCRdb re-called the 5' RACE reads, giving one row per CDR3 protein. Of under 700,000 distinct CDR3 sequences in the sample, around a sixth are singletons; the top ten hold approximately 15%. Sequencing was performed on PBMCs, taken roughly 5 days after the first yellow fever vaccination. The source of these receptors is a man younger than 30 who received the YFV17D yellow fever vaccine.

This clonotype was seen a handful of times. This rearrangement joins TRBV29-1 to TRBJ2-1; D is possibly TRBD2 (5 bases). Trimming removed 0 bases at V and 3 bases at J, with 12 bases between. Germline assignment: CDR1 SQVTM and CDR2 ANQGSEA. CDR3 size: 15 residues. The CDR3 DNA reads as TGCAGCGTTGAAGAAACCGGAGGAGGCTACAATGAGCAGTTCTTC. It codes for CSVEETGGGYNEQFF.

A remark on this clonotype: A read error may produce the germline difference seen at one junction end. The gene calls are TRBV25-1 and TRBJ2-2, with TRBD1 matching 8 bases. Looked up from germline, CDR1 is MGHDK and CDR2 is SYGVNS. This CDR3 comprises 13 residues. The CDR3 sequence: CASSEPPTGGLFF. As DNA, the CDR3 is TGTGCCAGCAGTGAACCGCCCACAGGGGGGCTGTTTTTT. Variable domain in full (rest from reference TRBV25-1 and TRBJ2-2): EADIYQTPRYLVIGTGKKITLECSQTMGHDKMYWYQQDPGMELHLIHYSYGVNSTEKGDLSSESTVSRIRTEHFPLTLESARPSHTSQYLCASSEPPTGGLFFGEGSRLTVL.

The V call is TRBV19, the J call TRBJ2-2; 7 bases align to TRBD2. Unmatched junction bases numbered 13, after V lost 3 bases and J lost 3 bases. Germline V gene lookup returns CDR1 LNHDA and CDR2 SQIVND (reference sequence). This CDR3 is built from 18 residues. As DNA, the CDR3 is TGTGCCAGTAGTATTAAGAAAGGCCTAGCGGAAGACACCGGGGAGCTGTTTTTT. Its protein is CASSIKKGLAEDTGELFF.

This clonotype was recorded a few times. V and J are TRBV7-3 and TRBJ2-1; a possible D gene is TRBD1 (5 bases). V lost 0 bases and J 9 bases, leaving 12 bases between the germline ends. This CDR3 has 14 amino acids. Germline V gene lookup returns CDR1 SGHTA and CDR2 FQGTGA. CDR3 bases: TGTGCCAGCAGCTTAACAGGGGATAGGGGTGAGCAGTTCTTC. It translates to CASSLTGDRGEQFF.

V and J are TRBV12-3 or TRBV12-4 and TRBJ1-2; D remains unclear. CDR3 length: 12 residues. The V and J ends lost 3 bases and 8 bases respectively, with 10 bases between them. CDR3: CASSFRSKGYTF. The CDR3 nucleotides read TGTGCCAGCAGTTTTCGCTCTAAAGGCTACACCTTC.

The sample holds a few counts of this clonotype. The CDR3 DNA sequence: TGTGCCATCAGTGAGCCAACTACAGGGGTCTATGGCTACACCTTC. It encodes CAISEPTTGVYGYTF. The J gene is TRBJ1-2, the V gene TRBV10-3; 7 nucleotides align to TRBD1. J was trimmed by 4 bases and V by 2 bases; bases with no gene match: 7. CDR3 length: 15 amino acids. Germline lookup yields CDR1 ENHRY and CDR2 SYGVKD.

This chain uses TRBV28 with TRBJ2-7; D perhaps matches TRBD2 (6 bases). The CDR3 consists of 13 residues. The germline V gene has CDR1 MDHEN and CDR2 SYDVKM. V lost 8 bases, J lost 0 bases, and 11 bases lay in between. This CDR3 is CASLASSSYEQYV. CDR3 nucleotides: TGTGCCAGCCTAGCGTCCAGCTCCTACGAGCAGTACGTC.

The chain uses TRBV6-5 and TRBJ1-2, with D tentatively TRBD1 (6 bases). CDR1 MNHEY and CDR2 SVGAGI come from the germline V gene. This CDR3 spans 14 amino acids. Trimming pared 2 bases from V and 8 bases from J, leaving 15 bases between. Here the CDR3 reads CASSYSGGGQGYTF. The CDR3 region has the DNA TGTGCCAGCAGTTACAGTGGCGGGGGGCAAGGCTACACCTTC.

This clonotype was seen repeatedly, ten times or more. The chain recombines TRBV5-1 with TRBJ2-1, with TRBD2 identical over 7 bases. The germline V gene encodes CDR1 SGHRS and CDR2 YFSETQ. J lost 6 bases, V lost 6 bases, and 12 bases had no gene match. This CDR3 is built from 15 residues. The CDR3 DNA reads TGCGCCAGCACCTCTTGGGGGGGGATCAGCAATGAGCAGTTCTTC. Protein: CASTSWGGISNEQFF.

This chain links TRBV12-3 or TRBV12-4 with TRBJ2-5; 8 bases line up with TRBD2. This CDR3 is 16 amino acids long. V shed 3 bases and J 1 base; nucleotides not matched to a gene: 7. The CDR3 protein is CASSFFQLAAQETQYF. Written as DNA, the CDR3 is TGTGCCAGCAGTTTTTTCCAACTAGCGGCCCAAGAGACCCAGTACTTC.

This clonotype has at least ten counts. The gene calls are TRBV5-1 and TRBJ2-1; unclear D gene. Per the germline V gene, CDR1 is SGHRS and CDR2 is YFSETQ. The CDR3 covers 14 residues. Trimming cost V 4 bases and J 0 bases, with 8 bases left between them. CDR3 amino acids: CASSTASSYNEQFF. In nucleotides, the CDR3 is TGCGCCAGCAGCACCGCCAGCTCCTACAATGAGCAGTTCTTC.

This clonotype showed up just a few times. The CDR3 nucleotides read TGTGCCAGCAGTTTAGTGGGGATTGGCTATGGCTACACCTTC. Translation: CASSLVGIGYGYTF. V and J are TRBV27 and TRBJ1-2, with D uncertain. Germline CDR1 MNHEY, CDR2 SMNVEV (reference sequence). Trimming took off 2 bases at V and 4 bases at J, with 11 bases between the two ends. The CDR3 is 14 residues long.

The chain carries TRBV5-1 and TRBJ2-1, with D perhaps TRBD2 (5 bases). This CDR3 contains 13 residues. The germline gives CDR1 SGHRS, CDR2 YFSETQ. Trimming stripped 4 bases from V and 10 bases from J, with 15 bases between. The CDR3 spells CASSPAAPGEQFF. The CDR3 DNA follows: TGCGCCAGCAGCCCAGCCGCCCCGGGAGAGCAGTTCTTC. Filled out from reference TRBV5-1 and TRBJ2-1, the complete variable domain reads KAGVTQTPRYLIKTRGQQVTLSCSPISGHRSVSWYQQTPGQGLQFLFEYFSETQRNKGNFPGRFSGRQFSNSRSEMNVSTLELGDSALYLCASSPAAPGEQFFGPGTRLTVL.

To note about this clonotype: At one end, the junction sequence differs from germline, possibly due to a read error. This chain joins TRBV4-3 and TRBJ2-1, with TRBD2 identical over 8 bases. The germline V gene has CDR1 LGHNA and CDR2 YSLEER. This CDR3 has 15 amino acids. The CDR3 spells CASSQDRGGSNEQIF. The DNA of the CDR3 is TGCGCCAGCAGCCAAGATCGGGGGGGAAGCAATGAGCAGATCTTC.

Only a few counts were recorded for this clonotype. This chain links TRBV6-1 with TRBJ2-3, with D possibly TRBD1 on 6 matching bases. V lost 2 bases to trimming and J lost 0 bases, with 9 bases between them. The CDR3 extends over 15 amino acids. Germline CDR1 is MNHNS and CDR2 is SASEGT. Written as DNA, the CDR3 is TGTGCCAGCAGTGAAACAGGGTTCAGCACAGATACGCAGTATTTT. The encoded protein is CASSETGFSTDTQYF.

This clonotype was picked up a small number of times. V gene TRBV30 combines with J gene TRBJ1-6, with D unclear. This CDR3 is built from 14 residues. V lost 0 bases to trimming and J lost 5 bases, with 8 bases between them. CDR1 and CDR2 (germline): GTSNPN, SVGIG (reference sequence). The CDR3 DNA follows: TGTGCCTGGAGTGTACTGGACGATAATTCACCCCTCCACTTT. It translates to CAWSVLDDNSPLHF.

This clonotype showed up many times. J is TRBJ2-3 and V is TRBV4-2; 9 nucleotides align to TRBD2. CDR3 length: 15 residues. Germline CDR1 reads LGHNA; CDR2 reads YNFKEQ. The ends lost 1 base at V and 1 base at J; junction bases unmatched: 0. The CDR3 nucleotides read TGTGCCAGCAGCCAAGTAGCGGGGGGCACAGATACGCAGTATTTT. Protein sequence: CASSQVAGGTDTQYF.

This rearrangement joins TRBV10-3 to TRBJ1-1, with D maybe TRBD1 (6 bases). The germline CDR1 and CDR2 sequences are ENHRY and SYGVKD. Trimming took 4 bases from V and 3 from J, leaving 24 bases between them. This CDR3 is 18 amino acids long. The CDR3 protein is CAISVSGGGSWTDTEAFF. The CDR3, as DNA: TGTGCCATCAGTGTATCGGGGGGGGGCTCTTGGACCGACACTGAAGCTTTCTTT.

This clonotype appeared a few times. The CDR3 DNA reads as TGCGCCAGCAGCTTGAGACAGGGGTACTACGAGCAGTACTTC. It is translated as CASSLRQGYYEQYF. The chain couples TRBV5-1 to TRBJ2-7; 8 bases fit TRBD1. The CDR3 covers 14 residues. The germline V gene encodes CDR1 SGHRS and CDR2 YFSETQ. V shed 1 base, J shed 3 bases, and the junction held 3 bases outside the gene matches.

DNA of the CDR3: TGTGCCAGCAGCCACAAACCGGGGGGCGGGAGCAATCAGCCCCAGCATTTT. It translates to CASSHKPGGGSNQPQHF. V gene TRBV5-6 combines with J gene TRBJ1-5; tentatively, D is TRBD1 (6 bases). CDR3 size: 17 residues. The V gene's germline CDR1 is SGHDT and CDR2 YYEEEE. V was shortened by 4 bases and J by 1 base, with 18 bases between the two germline ends.

The chain uses TRBV4-1 and TRBJ2-3; perhaps TRBD1 as D (6 bases). Trimming took off 4 bases at V and 0 bases at J, with 20 bases between the two ends. CDR1 MGHRA and CDR2 YSYEKL come from the germline V gene. This CDR3 region has 18 residues. CDR3 bases: TGCGCCAGCAGCCCCCAACCAACGCCACAGGGAAGCACAGATACGCAGTATTTT. Protein sequence: CASSPQPTPQGSTDTQYF.

This clonotype was observed a few times. A much larger clone sits a single nucleotide away, making a read error possible. The rearrangement links TRBV20-1 to TRBJ2-3; D gene unclear. The CDR3 is 12 residues long. V dropped 6 bases and J dropped 0 bases, with 7 bases sitting between them. CDR1 is DFQATT and CDR2 is SNEGSKA in the germline V gene (reference sequence). The CDR3 here is CSAMDSTDTQYF. The CDR3, as DNA: TGCAGTGCCATGGACAGCACAGATACGCAGTATTTT.

The chain is built from TRBV9 and TRBJ1-1; D unresolved. This CDR3 contains 15 residues. V was clipped by 3 bases and J by 2 bases, with 14 bases between them. Looked up from germline, CDR1 is SGDLS and CDR2 is YYNGEE. The CDR3 nucleotides read TGTGCCAGCAGCGGCGGCGGAGCATACAACACTGAAGCTTTCTTT. Translation: CASSGGGAYNTEAFF. Using reference TRBV9 and TRBJ1-1 for the parts outside the CDR3, the full variable domain is DSGVTQTPKHLITATGQRVTLRCSPRSGDLSVYWYQQSLDQGLQFLIQYYNGEERAKGNILERFSAQQFPDLHSELNLSSLELGDSALYFCASSGGGAYNTEAFFGQGTRLTVV.

The gene calls are TRBV29-1 and TRBJ2-3, with TRBD1 matching over 10 bases. The V segment lost 6 bases and the J segment 4 bases; nucleotides outside the gene matches: 10. This CDR3 spans 15 amino acids. CDR1 and CDR2 from the germline V gene are SQVTM and ANQGSEA. CDR3 region: CSVTGQGTVADTQYF. The CDR3 nucleotides are TGCAGCGTCACGGGACAGGGGACTGTTGCAGATACGCAGTATTTT.

This clonotype has only a few counts. The chain uses TRBV2 and TRBJ1-5; D perhaps matches TRBD1 (6 bases). The CDR3 consists of 15 residues. Germline CDR1 reads SNHLY; CDR2 reads FYNNEI. The V end was cut by 11 bases, the J end by 1 base, with 18 bases between. The DNA for the CDR3 is TGTGCCGTCCAACGAGGGGGTGGGAGCAATCAGCCCCAGCATTTT. Encoded protein: CAVQRGGGSNQPQHF.

CDR3 amino acids: CASSLSGTGGSPLHF. The DNA of the CDR3 is TGTGCCAGCAGTTTATCCGGGACCGGTGGGTCACCCCTCCACTTT. This sequence joins TRBV27 and TRBJ1-6; D is possibly TRBD1 (5 bases). Germline CDR1 MNHEY, CDR2 SMNVEV (reference sequence). This CDR3 is built from 15 residues. The V end was cut by 0 bases, the J end by 10 bases, with 13 bases between.

There are a few counts of this clonotype. V is TRBV7-3 and J is TRBJ2-1; possibly TRBD1 for D (6 bases). Germline-derived CDR1 and CDR2 are SGHTA and FQGTGA. The CDR3 runs to 14 residues. V shed 4 bases and J shed 8 bases, with 15 bases lying between them. The CDR3 nucleotides are TGTGCCAGCAGCTCGTTAGGGGGAAGGCATGAGCAGTTCTTC. It translates to CASSSLGGRHEQFF.

The J gene is TRBJ2-3, the V gene TRBV5-1, with TRBD2 matching over 8 bases. CDR1 is SGHRS, CDR2 YFSETQ, per germline. The V gene end was trimmed by 4 bases and the J gene end by 0 bases; junction bases not matched to a gene: 7. This CDR3 region has 16 residues. The CDR3 protein is CASSQPSGSSTDTQYF. Here the CDR3 DNA reads TGCGCCAGCAGCCAACCTAGCGGGTCTAGCACAGATACGCAGTATTTT.

This clonotype was counted between two and nine times. The chain has TRBV20-1 and TRBJ1-1; perhaps TRBD1 as D (5 bases). CDR1 and CDR2 from the germline V gene are DFQATT and SNEGSKA (reference sequence). This CDR3 is 13 amino acids long. Trimming took 3 bases from V and 3 from J, leaving 11 bases between them. CDR3 region: CSASSGGDTEAFF. The CDR3 DNA is TGCAGTGCTAGTAGTGGAGGGGACACTGAAGCTTTCTTT.

The chain carries TRBV24-1 and TRBJ1-5, with D unclear. V dropped 2 bases and J dropped 5 bases, with 12 bases sitting between them. CDR1 is KGHDR, CDR2 SFDVKD, per germline. The CDR3 runs 15 residues. Here the CDR3 DNA reads TGTGCCACCAGTGATTCCTCGGGTGGGGATCAGCCCCAGCATTTT. Residues: CATSDSSGGDQPQHF.